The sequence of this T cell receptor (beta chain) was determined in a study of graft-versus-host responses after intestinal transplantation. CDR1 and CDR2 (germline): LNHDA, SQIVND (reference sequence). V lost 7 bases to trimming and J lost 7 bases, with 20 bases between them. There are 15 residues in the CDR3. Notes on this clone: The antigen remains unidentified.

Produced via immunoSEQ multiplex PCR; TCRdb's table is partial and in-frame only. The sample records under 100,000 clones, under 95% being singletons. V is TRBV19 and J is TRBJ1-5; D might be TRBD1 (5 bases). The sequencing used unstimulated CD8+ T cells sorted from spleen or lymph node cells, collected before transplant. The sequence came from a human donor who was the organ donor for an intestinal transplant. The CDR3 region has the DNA TGTGCCAGTATCGACGGCTCCAGGGAGGGCCAGCCCCAGCATTTT. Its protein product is CASIDGSREGQPQHF.